This T cell receptor (beta chain) was recovered during a study of OX40 agonist ivuxolimab in advanced cancers. The overall study: Hepatocellular carcinoma, melanoma, renal cell or head and neck cancer was diagnosed in the dose-escalation patients.

Study-level points and caveats: Dosing at 0.1 to 3.0 mg/kg was accompanied by clonal expansion of CD4+ and CD8+ blood T cells by week 6.

With regard to this clone: The antigen is undetermined.

The protocol was immunoSEQ multiplex PCR, while the TCRdb copy is restricted to in-frame clones and leaves out a portion. Of more than 50,000 clones listed, roughly 85% are singletons. This CDR3 is 15 amino acids long. Germline V gene sequence: CDR1 LNHDA, CDR2 SQIVND (reference sequence). Trimming took 3 bases from V and 8 from J, leaving 17 bases between them. Systemic immunosuppression or autoimmune disease history was grounds to exclude patients. Blood was sampled at baseline, cycle 4 day 1, and cycle 7 day 1. This specimen was CD4+ or CD8+ T cells sorted from blood, taken in a trial of the OX40 agonist ivuxolimab. This TCR came from an adult with an advanced solid tumor such as melanoma, head and neck, liver or kidney cancer. The chain recombines TRBV19 with TRBJ2-1; D is possibly TRBD2 (7 bases). This CDR3 is CASSMQAGARDEQFF. For the CDR3, the DNA is TGTGCCAGTAGTATGCAGGCGGGGGCCCGGGATGAGCAGTTCTTC.